These 21 T cell receptor beta chains were all obtained from the same sample, sequenced in a study of vaccination and CD4 T cells after COVID-19. For these TCRs, the target antigens are not known. Cultured CD4+ T-cell DNA underwent Oncomine TCR Beta short-read sequencing. One entry per CDR3 protein, called by TCRdb with MiXCR from the PCR reads. Seen here are 20,000 to 25,000 distinct CDR3 sequences, approximately 29% observed once, and the top ten hold over 10%. Time point of the sample: late sampling 161 to 241 days after vaccination in a few convalescent patients. Treatment reported: approximately 9-day PBMC culture with coronavirus spike peptide pools or control peptides (ViraFEST assay). The material sequenced was CD4+ T cells from blood, cultured in vitro, taken about 7 months after SARS-CoV-2 vaccination. The receptors were gathered from a human donor who had recovered from COVID-19.

This chain uses TRBV7-9 with TRBJ1-1; D unclear. Trimming pared 5 bases from V and 10 bases from J, leaving 17 bases between. The CDR3 covers 13 residues. CDR1 SEHNR and CDR2 FQNEAQ come from the germline V gene (reference sequence). The chain's CDR3 is CASSPSGARSAFF. In DNA form, the CDR3 reads TGTGCCAGCAGCCCCTCGGGTGCTAGGTCAGCTTTCTTT.

This chain joins TRBV6-5 and TRBJ1-1, with 7 positions matching TRBD1. The germline V gene has CDR1 MNHEY and CDR2 SVGAGI. The length of the CDR3 is 13 residues. Trimming cost V 6 bases and J 7 bases; bases outside gene matches: 8. Here the CDR3 reads CASSYQGGGEAFF. CDR3 in DNA: TGTGCCAGCAGCTACCAGGGGGGAGGTGAAGCTTTCTTT.

This clonotype showed up just a few times. This sequence joins TRBV20-1 and TRBJ1-5, with 9 bases fitting TRBD1. Germline CDR1 is DFQATT and CDR2 is SNEGSKA (reference sequence). The CDR3 is 14 amino acids. Germline trimming cut 6 bases from V and 6 bases from J; bases unmatched to any gene: 9. CDR3 nucleotides: TGCAGTGCGCGAAACAGGGGGCCGGGTCAGCCCCAGCATTTT. As protein: CSARNRGPGQPQHF.

V gene TRBV6-1 combines with J gene TRBJ2-1, with D unresolved. The ends were cut back, 2 bases at V and 3 bases at J, with 11 bases in the middle. Germline CDR1 is MNHNS and CDR2 is SASEGT. The CDR3 contains 15 residues. The DNA for the CDR3 is TGTGCCAGCAGTGAACAGCCGGGTGGCTACAATGAGCAGTTCTTC. This encodes CASSEQPGGYNEQFF.

This clonotype was seen a handful of times. V gene TRBV20-1 combines with J gene TRBJ2-5; 10 positions agree with TRBD2. CDR1 DFQATT and CDR2 SNEGSKA come from the germline V gene (reference sequence). With V trimmed by 3 bases and J by 2 bases, 6 bases remained unmatched. The CDR3 spans 15 residues. CDR3 nucleotides: TGCAGTGCTAGCGTAGCGGGGGGAATTCAAGAGACCCAGTACTTC. It translates to CSASVAGGIQETQYF.

This clonotype was observed a few times. The chain has TRBV29-1 and TRBJ2-5; tentatively, D is TRBD2 (7 bases). The V gene's germline CDR1 is SQVTM and CDR2 ANQGSEA. There are 12 residues in the CDR3. V was trimmed by 7 bases and J by 1 base, leaving 10 bases between them. The CDR3 sequence: CSARGAQETQYF. The CDR3 nucleotides read TGCAGCGCCCGGGGGGCCCAAGAGACCCAGTACTTC.

This clonotype was observed a few times. CDR3 region: CASSRQGDATGELFF. The CDR3 region has the DNA TGTGCCAGTAGTAGGCAGGGTGATGCCACCGGGGAGCTGTTTTTT. This chain connects TRBV19 to TRBJ2-2, with D possibly being TRBD1 (5 bases). V gave up 4 bases and J gave up 4 bases, with 13 bases separating them. Germline CDR1 reads LNHDA; CDR2 reads SQIVND (reference sequence). This CDR3 has 15 amino acids.

The chain joins TRBV6-2 or TRBV6-3 to TRBJ2-3; D unresolved. CDR1 and CDR2 (germline): MNHEY, SVGEGT. The V gene lost 4 bases and the J gene lost 1 base, with 3 bases spanning the gap. This CDR3 has 12 residues. CDR3 DNA sequence: TGTGCCAGCAGTTTTGGCACAGATACGCAGTATTTT. It codes for CASSFGTDTQYF.

This chain links TRBV19 with TRBJ1-2, with D possibly TRBD1 on 5 matching bases. V was clipped by 4 bases and J by 5 bases, with 14 bases between them. The CDR3 runs 14 residues. Germline-derived CDR1 and CDR2 are LNHDA and SQIVND (reference sequence). CDR3 protein: CASSTRPAGYGYTF. In nucleotides, the CDR3 is TGTGCCAGTAGTACCAGACCCGCAGGGTATGGCTACACCTTC.

The J gene is TRBJ2-5, the V gene TRBV2; 8 bases line up with TRBD1. This CDR3 has 15 residues. Unmatched junction bases numbered 10, after V lost 6 bases and J lost 4 bases. The germline gives CDR1 SNHLY, CDR2 FYNNEI. Here the CDR3 DNA reads TGTGCCAGCAGCGCCGGACAGGGCCCGCGAGAGACCCAGTACTTC. Its translation is CASSAGQGPRETQYF.

The chain has TRBV20-1 and TRBJ2-3; no reliable D call. Germline loops: CDR1 DFQATT, CDR2 SNEGSKA (reference sequence). The V gene lost 4 bases and the J gene lost 2 bases, with 7 bases spanning the gap. CDR3 size: 12 residues. DNA of the CDR3: TGCAGTGCTACACTGCACACAGATACGCAGTATTTT. Amino acids: CSATLHTDTQYF.

V and J are TRBV7-9 and TRBJ1-2; TRBD1 is a possible D gene (6 bases). CDR1 is SEHNR, CDR2 FQNEAQ, per germline (reference sequence). The CDR3 extends over 14 amino acids. Deletions cut 5 bases from V and 6 bases from J, with 16 bases between. CDR3 coding DNA: TGTGCCAGCAGCCAGGTCTCGGGGGCGGATGGCTACACCTTC. Protein sequence: CASSQVSGADGYTF. The variable domain in full, with the rest retrieved from reference TRBV7-9 and TRBJ1-2, is DTGVSQNPRHKITKRGQNVTFRCDPISEHNRLYWYRQTLGQGPEFLTYFQNEAQLEKSRLLSDRFSAERPKGSFSTLEIQRTEQGDSAMYLCASSQVSGADGYTFGSGTRLTVV.

The chain links TRBV21-1 to TRBJ1-1; the table's D call of TRBD1 was not tested on the DNA. TRBV21-1 represents a pseudogene. This CDR3 has 12 residues. This chain's CDR3 is CAGDGLNTEAFF. In nucleotides, the CDR3 is TGTGCCGGGGACGGTTTGAACACTGAAGCTTTCTTT.

This clonotype turned up a few times. The V and J genes are TRBV5-4 and TRBJ1-2; D is possibly TRBD1 (5 bases). Trimming left V 0 bases short and J 14 bases short, with 17 bases between. Germline CDR1 SGHNT, CDR2 YYREEE (reference sequence). The CDR3 loop spans 13 amino acids. The CDR3 reads CASSLAPRQGATF. The CDR3 DNA reads TGTGCCAGCAGCTTGGCGCCCCGGCAGGGTGCTACCTTC.

V is TRBV7-8 and J is TRBJ2-6; 13 bases fit TRBD2. CDR3 size: 20 residues. Germline V gene data show CDR1 as SGHVS and CDR2 as FQNEAQ. V trimming: 1 base; J trimming: 0 bases; junction bases outside the gene matches: 6. The DNA of the CDR3 is TGTGCCAGCAGCTTAGTACTAGCGGGAGGGATATACTCTGGGGCCAACGTCCTGACTTTC. Its protein product is CASSLVLAGGIYSGANVLTF.

The rearrangement links TRBV7-9 to TRBJ2-5; TRBD1 might be the D (5 bases). The V gene's germline CDR1 is SEHNR and CDR2 FQNEAQ (reference sequence). The CDR3 length is 15 residues. The V end lost 4 bases, the J end lost 7 bases, and 19 bases lay between the germline ends. The CDR3 sequence: CASSSIRAAQGTQYF. CDR3 coding DNA: TGTGCCAGCAGCTCGATCCGGGCCGCCCAGGGGACCCAGTACTTC.

The J gene is TRBJ2-2, the V gene TRBV7-2; TRBD2 aligns across 10 bases. This CDR3 contains 17 residues. Germline CDR1 SGHTA, CDR2 FQGNSA. Unmatched junction bases numbered 13, after V lost 5 bases and J lost 7 bases. Here the CDR3 reads CASSTQNQRGGNGELFF. The CDR3 nucleotides read TGTGCCAGCAGCACGCAGAACCAGCGGGGGGGTAACGGGGAGCTGTTTTTT.

The chain combines TRBV20-1 with TRBJ2-1, with 13 bases matching TRBD2. The CDR3 covers 14 residues. V trimming: 5 bases; J trimming: 6 bases; junction bases outside the gene matches: 4. CDR1 and CDR2 from the germline V gene are DFQATT and SNEGSKA (reference sequence). Written as DNA, the CDR3 is TGCAGTGCTGGACTAGCGGGAGTTTTCAATGAGCAGTTCTTC. Translated: CSAGLAGVFNEQFF.

The rearrangement uses TRBV7-3 and TRBJ1-1; D uncertain. Germline V lookup: CDR1 SGHTA, CDR2 FQGTGA. The CDR3 extends over 13 amino acids. Trimming removed 5 bases from V and 5 bases from J, with 12 bases in between. The CDR3 reads CASSAQVGTEAFF. The CDR3 nucleotides are TGTGCCAGCAGCGCCCAAGTGGGAACTGAAGCTTTCTTT.

The J gene is TRBJ2-7, the V gene TRBV2; 9 nucleotides agree with TRBD2. CDR1 is SNHLY and CDR2 is FYNNEI in the germline V gene. Trimming at V came to 5 bases and at J to 5 bases, leaving 10 bases not matched to a gene. The CDR3 contains 15 residues. CDR3 region: CASSPLSGSIHEQYF. CDR3 DNA sequence: TGTGCCAGCAGTCCACTTAGCGGGAGCATACACGAGCAGTACTTC.

This clonotype has just a few counts. The chain recombines TRBV7-2 with TRBJ2-5, with D hard to call. Trimming shortened V by 3 bases and J by 2 bases, and 7 bases separated the two germline ends. The CDR3 extends over 13 amino acids. Germline CDR1 is SGHTA and CDR2 is FQGNSA. CDR3 amino acids: CASSFSGQETQYF. In DNA, the CDR3 is TGTGCCAGCAGCTTTTCCGGACAAGAGACCCAGTACTTC.